The next 30 T cell receptor beta chains were all read from a single sample in a study of Graves' ophthalmopathy and Graves' hyperthyroidism. Amplified TCR beta CDR3 regions were obtained using RNA transcripts as template. HTBI primers served in a first-round RT-PCR, which a second-round multiplex PCR followed. MiXCR, applied by TCRdb to the multiplex PCR reads, yields one record per CDR3 protein. The data contain approximately 500,000 distinct CDR3 sequences, approximately 15% of them singletons. Sequenced input: blood. These receptors were collected from a woman aged 25 to 39 with Graves' ophthalmopathy.

This clonotype was seen at least ten times. This chain joins TRBV28 and TRBJ2-2, with 8 bases lining up with TRBD1. The CDR3 has 15 amino acids. Per the germline V gene, CDR1 is MDHEN and CDR2 is SYDVKM. V shed 8 bases, J shed 1 base, and the junction held 6 bases outside the gene matches. The CDR3 is CASETGTGNTGELFF. The DNA of the CDR3 is TGTGCCAGCGAAACCGGGACAGGGAACACCGGGGAGCTGTTTTTT.

The rearrangement uses TRBV28 and TRBJ1-1; a possible D gene is TRBD1 (5 bases). V was cut by 7 bases and J by 0 bases, with 15 bases left in between. The CDR3 length is 15 residues. The germline CDR1 and CDR2 sequences are MDHEN and SYDVKM. The CDR3 protein is CASNRQEIMNTEAFF. The CDR3 nucleotides are TGTGCCAGCAACAGGCAGGAAATTATGAACACTGAAGCTTTCTTT.

This clonotype has at least ten counts. The chain joins TRBV28 to TRBJ2-7; tentatively, D is TRBD1 (5 bases). Trimming shortened V by 4 bases and J by 2 bases, and 15 bases separated the two germline ends. The CDR3 is 15 amino acids. Germline V gene sequence: CDR1 MDHEN, CDR2 SYDVKM. DNA of the CDR3: TGTGCCAGCAGTTCCCATGGGGCAGGAACCTACGAGCAGTACTTC. It is translated as CASSSHGAGTYEQYF. Filled out from reference TRBV28 and TRBJ2-7, the complete variable domain reads DVKVTQSSRYLVKRTGEKVFLECVQDMDHENMFWYRQDPGLGLRLIYFSYDVKMKEKGDIPEGYSVSREKKERFSLILESASTNQTSMYLCASSSHGAGTYEQYFGPGTRLTVT.

This clonotype was seen a few times. This rearrangement joins TRBV18 to TRBJ2-4; perhaps TRBD1 as D (6 bases). The ends were cut back, 6 bases at V and 0 bases at J, with 15 bases in the middle. Germline CDR1 and CDR2: KGHSH and LQKENI. The CDR3 extends over 16 amino acids. Written as DNA, the CDR3 is TGTGCCAGCTCGCCGAAGACAGGACTAGCCAAAAACATTCAGTACTTC. Translation: CASSPKTGLAKNIQYF.

This clonotype was picked up many times. The J gene is TRBJ2-4, the V gene TRBV6-1, with TRBD2 matching over 9 bases. CDR3 length equals 17 residues. Germline loops: CDR1 MNHNS, CDR2 SASEGT. V shed 7 bases, J shed 2 bases, and the junction held 12 bases outside the gene matches. The CDR3 sequence is CASTRIGGRATKNIQYF. The CDR3, as DNA: TGTGCCAGCACCCGAATAGGCGGGAGGGCAACCAAAAACATTCAGTACTTC.

There are many counts of this clonotype. The chain employs TRBV7-9 and TRBJ2-7; D might be TRBD1 or TRBD2, each matching 6 bases. The CDR3 contains 14 residues. V lost 2 bases, J lost 3 bases, and 11 bases lay in between. CDR1 and CDR2 (germline): SEHNR, FQNEAQ (reference sequence). The CDR3 DNA reads TGTGCCAGCAGCTTACCAGGGGACTTCTACGAGCAGTACTTC. Its translation is CASSLPGDFYEQYF.

In the case of this clonotype: A much larger clone differs by one base, so this may be a read error. The chain links TRBV4-1 to TRBJ1-2; TRBD1 is a possible D gene (6 bases). This CDR3 contains 15 residues. From germline, CDR1 is MGHRA and CDR2 YSYEKL. Trimming pared 5 bases from V and 0 bases from J, leaving 13 bases between. The CDR3 spells CASSYAQGANYGYTF. CDR3 nucleotides: TGCGCCAGCAGCTACGCACAGGGAGCTAACTATGGCTACACCTTC.

This clonotype was seen ten or more times. CDR3 sequence: CASSSGTGGSYNSPLHF. CDR3 in DNA: TGTGCCAGCAGTTCCGGGACAGGGGGCTCCTATAATTCACCCCTCCACTTT. The chain uses TRBV28 and TRBJ1-6; 11 bases fit TRBD1. Unmatched junction bases numbered 2, after V lost 4 bases and J lost 0 bases. The CDR3 extends over 17 amino acids. Germline assignment: CDR1 MDHEN and CDR2 SYDVKM.

At least ten counts were recorded for this clonotype. The chain uses TRBV10-3 and TRBJ1-2; D is unclear. The CDR3 is made up of 15 amino acids. Deletions cut 0 bases from V and 4 bases from J, with 12 bases between. The germline CDR1 and CDR2 sequences are ENHRY and SYGVKD. The CDR3 sequence is CAISESTGETYGYTF. For the CDR3, the DNA is TGTGCCATCAGTGAGTCAACCGGCGAGACCTATGGCTACACCTTC.

This clonotype was counted ten times or more. The CDR3 spells CASSLIGDQETQYF. CDR3 sequence (DNA): TGTGCCAGCAGTTTAATCGGGGACCAAGAGACCCAGTACTTC. The J gene is TRBJ2-5, the V gene TRBV28; weak D call: TRBD2 (5 bases). Trimming left V 2 bases short and J 0 bases short, with 7 bases between. From germline, CDR1 is MDHEN and CDR2 SYDVKM. There are 14 residues in the CDR3. Full variable domain (missing parts from reference TRBV28 and TRBJ2-5): DVKVTQSSRYLVKRTGEKVFLECVQDMDHENMFWYRQDPGLGLRLIYFSYDVKMKEKGDIPEGYSVSREKKERFSLILESASTNQTSMYLCASSLIGDQETQYFGPGTRLLVL.

V and J are TRBV9 and TRBJ1-2; D call uncertain. Germline V gives CDR1 SGDLS, CDR2 YYNGEE. The CDR3 totals 13 residues. Trimming removed 7 bases at V and 2 bases at J, with 12 bases between. The CDR3 protein is CASSVSQNYGYTF. The CDR3 bases are TGTGCCAGCTCCGTGAGCCAAAACTATGGCTACACCTTC.

This clonotype came up a few times. CDR3 DNA sequence: TGTTGCGGGAGGGGTACCGGGGAGCTGTTTTTT. Protein product: CCGRGTGELFF. This chain joins TRBV30 and TRBJ2-2, with 9 bases matching TRBD2. Germline V gene data show CDR1 as GTSNPN and CDR2 as SVGIG (reference sequence). The length of the CDR3 is 11 residues. Variable domain in full (rest from reference TRBV30 and TRBJ2-2): SQTIHQWPATLVQPVGSPLSLECTVEGTSNPNLYWYRQAAGRGLQLLFYSVGIGQISSEVPQNLSASRPQDRQFILSSKKLLLSDSGFYLCCGRGTGELFFGEGSRLTVL.

This clonotype was seen many times. The chain employs TRBV12-3 or TRBV12-4 and TRBJ1-1; D call uncertain. The CDR3 has 15 residues. Trimming stripped 1 base from V and 5 bases from J, with 14 bases between. CDR3 protein: CASSLDRGIGTEAFF. In nucleotides, the CDR3 is TGTGCCAGCAGTTTAGATCGGGGAATAGGGACTGAAGCTTTCTTT.

This clonotype was counted ten times or more. The rearrangement joins TRBV12-3 or TRBV12-4 to TRBJ1-5; D is unresolved. The CDR3 runs 12 residues. The V and J ends lost 4 bases and 0 bases respectively, with 1 base between them. As DNA, the CDR3 is TGTGCCAGCAGTTATAGCAATCAGCCCCAGCATTTT. Translation: CASSYSNQPQHF.

V gene TRBV11-2 combines with J gene TRBJ2-2; 9 bases are a match to TRBD2. Germline CDR1 reads SGHAT; CDR2 reads FQNNGV. There are 18 residues in the CDR3. Trimming took 3 bases from V and 7 from J; bases not matched to a gene: 15. The CDR3 coding sequence is TGTGCCAGCAGCTTCCTAGATTTAGCGGGAGATGAAAACGGGGAGCTGTTTTTT. Translated, it gives CASSFLDLAGDENGELFF.

This clonotype has at least ten counts. CDR3 sequence (DNA): TGTGCCAGCAGTGATCGACAGGATAGTACACCCCTCCACTTT. This sequence encodes CASSDRQDSTPLHF. The genes are TRBV6-1 and TRBJ1-6; TRBD1 is a possible D gene (6 bases). The CDR3 is made up of 14 amino acids. V was cut by 3 bases and J by 11 bases, with 14 bases left in between. Germline V gene lookup returns CDR1 MNHNS and CDR2 SASEGT.

This clonotype was seen repeatedly, ten times or more. The CDR3 nucleotides read TGTGCCAGCAGTGACTGTGTGGAGACAGGGTGCTCCTACGAGCAGTACTTC. This encodes CASSDCVETGCSYEQYF. The chain employs TRBV6-4 and TRBJ2-7, with 7 bases matching TRBD1. The J segment lost 0 bases and the V segment lost 1 base, leaving 9 bases of the junction unmatched. Germline loops: CDR1 MRHNA, CDR2 SNTAGT. This CDR3 is built from 17 residues.

The V and J genes are TRBV19 and TRBJ2-2; 8 nucleotides agree with TRBD1. The CDR3 has 17 amino acids. V lost 1 base, J lost 4 bases, and 8 bases stayed unmatched. Looked up from germline, CDR1 is LNHDA and CDR2 is SQIVND (reference sequence). CDR3 sequence reads: CASSIARTGFGTGELFF. CDR3 coding DNA: TGTGCCAGTAGTATAGCCCGGACAGGGTTTGGCACCGGGGAGCTGTTTTTT.

This clonotype was counted only a few times. This sequence joins TRBV6-1 and TRBJ2-5; D gene ambiguous. The CDR3 totals 14 residues. Trimming pared 8 bases from V and 5 bases from J, leaving 18 bases between. Looked up from germline, CDR1 is MNHNS and CDR2 is SASEGT. CDR3 in amino acids: CASGSRPPDETQYF. As DNA, the CDR3 is TGTGCCAGCGGGTCTCGGCCACCCGACGAGACCCAGTACTTC.

This chain joins TRBV3-1 and TRBJ2-5; TRBD2 agrees at 8 bases. With 8 bases clipped from V and 4 bases from J, the junction kept 6 bases outside the gene matches. The CDR3 consists of 13 residues. Germline CDR1 and CDR2: LGHDT and YNNKEL (reference sequence). The CDR3 loop reads CASPSGRGETQYF. The CDR3 DNA follows: TGTGCCAGCCCTTCCGGGAGGGGAGAGACCCAGTACTTC.

This clonotype was found many times. V is TRBV12-3 or TRBV12-4 and J is TRBJ1-5, with 8 bases fitting TRBD1. J was trimmed by 2 bases and V by 5 bases; bases with no gene match: 5. The CDR3 has 15 amino acids. The CDR3 sequence is CASSPGQGGNQPQHF. DNA of the CDR3: TGTGCCAGCAGTCCTGGACAGGGAGGCAATCAGCCCCAGCATTTT.

This clonotype was detected many times. The gene calls are TRBV19 and TRBJ1-1, with D possibly matching TRBD1 (5 bases). The CDR3 sequence is 15 residues long. Trimming took 2 bases from V and 5 from J, leaving 15 bases between them. Germline V gene sequence: CDR1 LNHDA, CDR2 SQIVND (reference sequence). The CDR3 protein is CASSISGRSGTEAFF. The CDR3, as DNA: TGTGCCAGTAGTATATCTGGACGGTCAGGGACTGAAGCTTTCTTT. Looking up the rest from reference TRBV19 and TRBJ1-1 gives the full variable domain: DGGITQSPKYLFRKEGQNVTLSCEQNLNHDAMYWYRQDPGQGLRLIYYSQIVNDFQKGDIAEGYSVSREKKESFPLTVTSAQKNPTAFYLCASSISGRSGTEAFFGQGTRLTVV.

This clonotype was recorded a few times. The chain employs TRBV5-6 and TRBJ2-7, with D perhaps TRBD1 (8 bases). Germline V gene data show CDR1 as SGHDT and CDR2 as YYEEEE. The length of the CDR3 is 12 residues. V was clipped by 4 bases and J by 12 bases, with 17 bases between them. The CDR3: CASSTGQGGSYF. The CDR3 DNA reads TGTGCCAGCAGCACCGGACAGGGAGGGTCGTACTTC. Full variable domain (missing parts from reference TRBV5-6 and TRBJ2-7): DAGVTQSPTHLIKTRGQQVTLRCSPKSGHDTVSWYQQALGQGPQFIFQYYEEEERQRGNFPDRFSGHQFPNYSSELNVNALLLGDSALYLCASSTGQGGSYFGPGTRLTVT.

The chain has TRBV6-5 and TRBJ1-1; D is ambiguous. Trimming stripped 2 bases from V and 5 bases from J, with 6 bases between. Per germline, CDR1 MNHEY and CDR2 SVGAGI. This CDR3 spans 12 amino acids. For the CDR3, the DNA is TGTGCCAGCAGTTACATGGTTACTGAAGCTTTCTTT. This translates into CASSYMVTEAFF.

This clonotype was seen at least ten times. The chain combines TRBV20-1 with TRBJ1-1; D may be TRBD1 (5 bases). Germline CDR1 DFQATT, CDR2 SNEGSKA (reference sequence). CDR3 length equals 14 residues. Written as DNA, the CDR3 is TGCACCCTTCTCAACCCAAGGACAAGGATTGAAGCTTTCTTT. Its translation: CTLLNPRTRIEAFF.

This clonotype showed up many times. This chain joins TRBV12-3 or TRBV12-4 and TRBJ2-3; D gene uncertain. Trimming pared 1 base from V and 1 base from J, leaving 12 bases between. This CDR3 comprises 16 residues. Here the CDR3 DNA reads TGTGCCAGCAGTTTAGGTGGCCCGGCGGGCACAGATACGCAGTATTTT. This sequence encodes CASSLGGPAGTDTQYF.

CDR3: CASRGTGTLEQYF. In DNA form, the CDR3 reads TGTGCCAGCAGGGGGACAGGGACCCTCGAGCAGTACTTC. The chain recombines TRBV6-1 with TRBJ2-7, with 9 nucleotides matching TRBD1. CDR3 length: 13 amino acids. In germline, CDR1 is MNHNS, CDR2 SASEGT. V shed 6 bases and J 6 bases; nucleotides not matched to a gene: 6.

This clonotype was observed many times. The chain is built from TRBV28 and TRBJ1-2; D may be TRBD1 (6 bases). Germline loops: CDR1 MDHEN, CDR2 SYDVKM. CDR3 length: 13 amino acids. With 5 bases removed from V and 5 bases from J, the gap between germline ends came to 12 bases. The CDR3 spells CASSQTGGYGYTF. The CDR3, as DNA: TGTGCCAGCAGTCAGACAGGAGGGTATGGCTACACCTTC.

The table lists this clonotype with many counts. The rearrangement joins TRBV6-1 to TRBJ2-5; possibly TRBD1 for D (6 bases). The length of the CDR3 is 14 residues. Germline V CDR1 and CDR2: MNHNS, SASEGT. V lost 4 bases to trimming and J lost 3 bases, with 12 bases between them. The CDR3 region is CASSVQGKEETQYF. CDR3 DNA sequence: TGTGCCAGCAGTGTACAGGGTAAAGAAGAGACCCAGTACTTC.

This clonotype occurred many times. The chain combines TRBV6-1 with TRBJ1-3, with D maybe TRBD1 (5 bases). The CDR3 contains 16 residues. With 5 bases removed from V and 0 bases from J, the gap between germline ends came to 14 bases. From germline, CDR1 is MNHNS and CDR2 SASEGT. The CDR3 reads CASSLYQGPSGNTIYF. In nucleotides, the CDR3 is TGTGCCAGCAGTCTATACCAGGGTCCCTCTGGAAACACCATATATTTT.